The 20 T cell receptor beta chains given below trace back to one sample, sequenced in a study of cytomegalovirus exposure and HLA in healthy donors. The PCR contained 60 Vbeta and 13 Jbeta primers. Sequencing was performed with immunoSEQ multiplex PCR; in TCRdb, only in-frame clones are kept and a portion is missing. The sample has some 140,000 clones; roughly 80% are singletons. What was sequenced was PBMCs. The receptors stem from a woman between 50 and 59 years old in good health and CMV-seropositive.

This chain links TRBV6-5 with TRBJ1-1, with 8 positions matching TRBD1. The CDR3 has 16 residues. V trimming: 2 bases; J trimming: 1 base; junction bases outside the gene matches: 6. Germline V gives CDR1 MNHEY, CDR2 SVGAGI. The CDR3 region is CASSYGQGGGNTEAFF. The CDR3 DNA follows: TGTGCCAGCAGTTACGGACAGGGTGGAGGGAACACTGAAGCTTTCTTT.

This clone has only a few counts. The chain carries TRBV7-2 and TRBJ2-7; 11 nucleotides align to TRBD1. V shed 0 bases, J shed 4 bases, and the junction held 2 bases outside the gene matches. In germline, CDR1 is SGHTA, CDR2 FQGNSA. The CDR3 sequence is 15 residues long. The CDR3 DNA reads as TGTGCCAGCAGCTTAGCGGGACAGGGGGAATACGAGCAGTACTTC. Its protein is CASSLAGQGEYEQYF.

This clone was recorded once. DNA for the CDR3: TGTGCCAGCAGCCGAGGACAGGGGATTAGGTCCTACGAGCAGTACTTC. It is translated as CASSRGQGIRSYEQYF. The gene calls are TRBV5-8 and TRBJ2-7, with 9 bases lining up with TRBD1. Per the germline V gene, CDR1 is SGHTS and CDR2 is YDEGEE. This CDR3 contains 16 residues. V trimming: 4 bases; J trimming: 1 base; junction bases outside the gene matches: 9.

The V and J genes are TRBV5-1 and TRBJ2-7; 9 bases agree with TRBD2. Germline CDR1 and CDR2: SGHRS and YFSETQ. The CDR3 is 17 residues long. Unmatched junction bases numbered 10, after V lost 0 bases and J lost 3 bases. CDR3 in amino acids: CASSLEGPSGAYYEQYF. CDR3 nucleotide sequence: TGCGCCAGCAGCTTGGAGGGGCCTAGCGGGGCCTACTACGAGCAGTACTTC. Together with reference TRBV5-1 and TRBJ2-7, the CDR3 gives the full variable domain: KAGVTQTPRYLIKTRGQQVTLSCSPISGHRSVSWYQQTPGQGLQFLFEYFSETQRNKGNFPGRFSGRQFSNSRSEMNVSTLELGDSALYLCASSLEGPSGAYYEQYFGPGTRLTVT.

V gene TRBV27 combines with J gene TRBJ2-3, with TRBD2 identical over 12 bases. The V gene's germline CDR1 is MNHEY and CDR2 SMNVEV (reference sequence). Germline trimming cut 7 bases from V and 3 bases from J; bases unmatched to any gene: 5. The CDR3 has 15 amino acids. CDR3 in DNA: TGTGCCAGCATCCAAGGGACTAGCGGGACAGATACGCAGTATTTT. It yields the protein CASIQGTSGTDTQYF.

The chain combines TRBV25-1 with TRBJ1-2; TRBD1 agrees at 9 bases. The V and J ends lost 4 bases and 8 bases, in that order; junction bases with no gene match: 5. The CDR3 has 13 residues. The germline V gene encodes CDR1 MGHDK and CDR2 SYGVNS. The CDR3 loop reads CASSAAGQGGYTF. The CDR3, as DNA: TGTGCCAGCAGTGCCGCGGGACAGGGAGGCTACACCTTC.

The rearrangement uses TRBV9 and TRBJ2-5, with D perhaps matching TRBD1 (5 bases). CDR1 SGDLS and CDR2 YYNGEE come from the germline V gene. This CDR3 region has 15 residues. Trimming stripped 0 bases from V and 2 bases from J, with 11 bases between. The CDR3 region is CASSVGTSEQETQYF. The CDR3, as DNA: TGTGCCAGCAGCGTAGGGACATCTGAACAAGAGACCCAGTACTTC.

This clone has more than one count but fewer than ten. The V gene is TRBV13, the J gene TRBJ1-1; 8 positions match TRBD1. This CDR3 spans 13 amino acids. Losses at the gene ends were 5 bases for V and 4 bases for J; bases not matched to a gene: 3. Germline loops: CDR1 PRHDT, CDR2 FYEKMQ (reference sequence). This CDR3 is CASSQGTGTEAFF. Written as DNA, the CDR3 is TGTGCCAGCAGCCAGGGGACAGGCACTGAAGCTTTCTTT.

The chain uses TRBV28 and TRBJ1-2; D might be TRBD1 (5 bases). CDR3 length: 15 amino acids. The germline V gene encodes CDR1 MDHEN and CDR2 SYDVKM. With 3 bases removed from V and 6 bases from J, the gap between germline ends came to 17 bases. CDR3 region: CASSFPNTGGHGYTF. The CDR3 DNA reads TGTGCCAGCAGTTTCCCCAATACCGGGGGACATGGCTACACCTTC.

The rearrangement joins TRBV27 to TRBJ2-2, with 8 nucleotides matching TRBD2. V lost 3 bases to trimming and J lost 4 bases; unmatched junction nucleotides: 10. This CDR3 region has 17 residues. In germline, CDR1 is MNHEY, CDR2 SMNVEV (reference sequence). CDR3 region: CASSFRRSGGPTGELFF. The CDR3 region has the DNA TGTGCCAGCAGTTTTAGAAGGTCGGGGGGGCCCACCGGGGAGCTGTTTTTT.

The chain carries TRBV5-6 and TRBJ2-5; the match to TRBD2 covers 15 bases. Germline CDR1 is SGHDT and CDR2 is YYEEEE. The CDR3 is made up of 16 amino acids. The junction had 4 bases not matched to a gene; V was cut back by 4 bases and J by 3 bases. The CDR3 DNA follows: TGTGCCAGCAGCCGAGGACTAGCGGGGGGGAAAGAGACCCAGTACTTC. Its translation is CASSRGLAGGKETQYF.

The chain employs TRBV10-1 and TRBJ2-3, with D possibly TRBD2 on 6 matching bases. The CDR3 has 16 residues. V gave up 4 bases and J gave up 3 bases, with 17 bases separating them. CDR1 and CDR2 (germline): WNHNN, SYGVQD (reference sequence). The DNA for the CDR3 is TGCGCCAGCAGTGCGAGGGAGGCCCTCCGGACAGATACGCAGTATTTT. Translating gives CASSAREALRTDTQYF.

This chain uses TRBV5-1 with TRBJ1-1, with D perhaps TRBD1 (5 bases). The CDR3 totals 14 residues. CDR1 and CDR2 from the germline V gene are SGHRS and YFSETQ. Between the trimmed V and J ends, which lost 0 bases and 4 bases, there was a span of 10 bases. CDR3 bases: TGCGCCAGCAGCTTGGCCGACAGTGTCACTGAAGCTTTCTTT. Its protein is CASSLADSVTEAFF.

This chain links TRBV30 with TRBJ2-3; D possibly corresponds to TRBD2 (6 bases). Trimming left V 0 bases short and J 3 bases short, with 13 bases between. CDR3 length: 15 amino acids. Germline V gene sequence: CDR1 GTSNPN, CDR2 SVGIG (reference sequence). CDR3 in amino acids: CAWSVGGRRTDTQYF. CDR3 sequence (DNA): TGTGCCTGGAGTGTGGGGGGTCGGCGAACAGATACGCAGTATTTT.

This clone showed up just a few times. This chain connects TRBV19 to TRBJ1-3, with D perhaps matching TRBD1 (5 bases). The CDR3 has 15 amino acids. V lost 4 bases to trimming and J lost 0 bases, with 10 bases between them. CDR1 and CDR2 from the germline V gene are LNHDA and SQIVND (reference sequence). CDR3 sequence reads: CASSRGLTSGNTIYF. The CDR3, as DNA: TGTGCCAGTAGTAGGGGACTTACCTCTGGAAACACCATATATTTT.

The chain links TRBV28 to TRBJ2-7; 7 bases map to TRBD2. This CDR3 spans 16 amino acids. Losses at the gene ends were 3 bases for V and 2 bases for J; bases not matched to a gene: 10. Germline CDR1 is MDHEN and CDR2 is SYDVKM. The CDR3 reads CASSFQGLVGTYEQYF. The CDR3 nucleotides are TGTGCCAGCAGTTTCCAAGGACTAGTCGGCACCTACGAGCAGTACTTC.

J is TRBJ1-5 and V is TRBV13; D is unresolved. Per the germline V gene, CDR1 is PRHDT and CDR2 is FYEKMQ (reference sequence). CDR3 length: 14 residues. The germline V and J ends were trimmed by 0 bases and 4 bases, with 7 bases remaining between them. CDR3: CASSLGAGNQPQHF. The CDR3 DNA sequence: TGTGCCAGCAGCTTAGGTGCGGGAAATCAGCCCCAGCATTTT.

This sequence joins TRBV30 and TRBJ1-2; D might be TRBD1 (5 bases). This CDR3 is built from 12 residues. Trimming shortened V by 1 base and J by 10 bases, and 13 bases separated the two germline ends. The germline CDR1 and CDR2 sequences are GTSNPN and SVGIG (reference sequence). In nucleotides, the CDR3 is TGTGCCTGGAGTGCGGGGGGGAGATACTACACCTTC. This encodes CAWSAGGRYYTF.

The chain couples TRBV11-2 to TRBJ2-7; D is perhaps TRBD2 (6 bases). The germline gives CDR1 SGHAT, CDR2 FQNNGV. The V end was cut by 1 base, the J end by 8 bases, with 12 bases between. This CDR3 comprises 13 residues. The CDR3 loop reads CASSLGQEGKQYF. As DNA, the CDR3 is TGTGCCAGCAGCTTAGGTCAGGAGGGCAAGCAGTACTTC.

This clone appeared a few times. The J gene is TRBJ1-2, the V gene TRBV29-1, with TRBD1 identical over 8 bases. The CDR3 totals 14 residues. The junction had 8 bases not matched to a gene; V was cut back by 5 bases and J by 3 bases. Germline values: CDR1 SQVTM, CDR2 ANQGSEA. This chain's CDR3 is CSVRKAGGDYGYTF. The CDR3 DNA follows: TGCAGCGTTCGAAAGGCAGGGGGCGACTATGGCTACACCTTC.